Each of the 8 T cell receptor beta chains below was sequenced from the same sample in a study of cytomegalovirus exposure and HLA in healthy donors. The study ran its PCR with 60 Vbeta and 13 Jbeta primers. Assay: immunoSEQ multiplex PCR; the TCRdb copy retains only in-frame clones and omits some. This table has around 100,000 clones, around three quarters appearing once. The specimen was PBMCs. These receptors were obtained from a man aged 25-40 years in good health and CMV-seronegative.

The chain combines TRBV4-2 with TRBJ1-2, with D perhaps TRBD1 (6 bases). Germline V gene lookup returns CDR1 LGHNA and CDR2 YNFKEQ. Trimming cost V 0 bases and J 9 bases, with 20 bases left between them. The CDR3 covers 16 residues. The CDR3 loop reads CASSQDGNRVGKSYTF. The CDR3 nucleotides are TGTGCCAGCAGCCAAGACGGGAACAGGGTCGGAAAGAGCTACACCTTC.

The gene calls are TRBV7-9 and TRBJ1-5; 10 bases align to TRBD1. With V trimmed by 7 bases and J by 2 bases, 8 bases remained unmatched. Looked up from germline, CDR1 is SEHNR and CDR2 is FQNEAQ (reference sequence). CDR3 size: 16 residues. The CDR3 DNA reads TGTGCCAGCACCGACGACAGGGGGCTTGGCAATCAGCCCCAGCATTTT. This encodes CASTDDRGLGNQPQHF.

This clone turned up a few times. The genes are TRBV9 and TRBJ1-1; D unclear. The CDR3 loop spans 14 amino acids. Germline V gene sequence: CDR1 SGDLS, CDR2 YYNGEE. V was shortened by 5 bases and J by 2 bases, with 13 bases between the two germline ends. The CDR3 loop reads CASRSGQGNTEAFF. The DNA of the CDR3 is TGTGCCAGCAGATCAGGTCAAGGTAACACTGAAGCTTTCTTT.

V is TRBV30 and J is TRBJ2-1; 11 bases line up with TRBD2. The CDR3 covers 17 residues. Germline V gene lookup returns CDR1 GTSNPN and CDR2 SVGIG (reference sequence). Losses at the gene ends were 0 bases for V and 2 bases for J; bases not matched to a gene: 6. The CDR3 region has the DNA TGTGCCTGGAGTGTAGGCCTAGCGGGAGGAGCCTACAATGAGCAGTTCTTC. Protein product: CAWSVGLAGGAYNEQFF.

This clone was picked up a small number of times. This chain links TRBV6-1 with TRBJ1-1; no clear D gene. Trimming removed 5 bases from V and 5 bases from J, with 15 bases in between. This CDR3 region has 14 residues. Germline CDR1 reads MNHNS; CDR2 reads SASEGT. The CDR3 region is CASSSQWVGTEAFF. The CDR3 nucleotides read TGTGCCAGCAGTTCCCAATGGGTCGGGACTGAAGCTTTCTTT.

The rearrangement links TRBV7-2 to TRBJ2-1; 11 bases agree with TRBD2. Germline CDR1 and CDR2: SGHTA and FQGNSA. This CDR3 region has 17 residues. V was pared by 1 base and J by 6 bases, with 8 bases of the junction left unmatched. CDR3 residues: CASSLDSGGAQSNEQFF. The DNA of the CDR3 is TGTGCCAGCAGCTTAGATAGCGGGGGGGCCCAAAGCAATGAGCAGTTCTTC.

The rearrangement links TRBV28 to TRBJ2-1, with TRBD1 identical over 7 bases. The germline V gene encodes CDR1 MDHEN and CDR2 SYDVKM. This CDR3 has 14 amino acids. After removal of 3 bases from V and 3 bases from J, the junction contained 2 bases not matched to a gene. The CDR3 spells CASSLGQYYNEQFF. CDR3 DNA: TGTGCCAGCAGTTTGGGACAGTACTACAATGAGCAGTTCTTC.

The chain has TRBV30 and TRBJ1-5, with D perhaps TRBD1 (5 bases). In germline, CDR1 is GTSNPN, CDR2 SVGIG (reference sequence). Deletions cut 4 bases from V and 3 bases from J, with 10 bases between. This CDR3 has 13 residues. The CDR3 DNA reads as TGTGCCTGGAACGGGGACTTCAATCAGCCCCAGCATTTT. Translated, it gives CAWNGDFNQPQHF.